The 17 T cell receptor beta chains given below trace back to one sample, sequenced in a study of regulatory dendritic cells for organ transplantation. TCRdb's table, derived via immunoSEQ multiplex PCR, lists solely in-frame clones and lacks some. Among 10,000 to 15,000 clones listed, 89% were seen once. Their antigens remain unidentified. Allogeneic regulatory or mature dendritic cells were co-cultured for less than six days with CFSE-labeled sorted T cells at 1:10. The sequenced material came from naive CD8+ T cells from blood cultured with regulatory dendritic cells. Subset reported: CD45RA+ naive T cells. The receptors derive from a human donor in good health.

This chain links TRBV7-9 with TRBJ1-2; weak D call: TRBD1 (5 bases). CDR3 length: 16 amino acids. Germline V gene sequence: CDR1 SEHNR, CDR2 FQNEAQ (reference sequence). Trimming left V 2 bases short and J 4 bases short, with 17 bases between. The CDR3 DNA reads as TGTGCCAGCAGCTTACCGAAAGACAGACTTTCCTATGGCTACACCTTC. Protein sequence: CASSLPKDRLSYGYTF.

Here the CDR3 reads CASSPNQVRGPPDTQYF. In DNA form, the CDR3 reads TGTGCCAGCTCACCAAATCAAGTGAGGGGCCCGCCAGATACGCAGTATTTT. The rearrangement joins TRBV18 to TRBJ2-3, with D perhaps being TRBD1 or TRBD2 (5 bases each). The germline gives CDR1 KGHSH, CDR2 LQKENI. CDR3 length: 17 amino acids. Trimming stripped 2 bases from V and 4 bases from J, with 19 bases between.

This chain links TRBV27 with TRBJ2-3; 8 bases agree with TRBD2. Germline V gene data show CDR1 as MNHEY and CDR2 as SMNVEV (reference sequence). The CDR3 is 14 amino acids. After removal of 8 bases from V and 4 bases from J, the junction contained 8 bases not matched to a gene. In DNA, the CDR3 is TGTGCCAGCGCCGGGGGGGGATTCTCAGATACGCAGTATTTT. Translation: CASAGGGFSDTQYF.

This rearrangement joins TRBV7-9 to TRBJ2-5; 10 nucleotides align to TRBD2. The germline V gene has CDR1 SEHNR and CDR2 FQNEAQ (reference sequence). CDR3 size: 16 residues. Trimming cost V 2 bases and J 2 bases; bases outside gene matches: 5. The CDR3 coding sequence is TGTGCCAGCAGCTTAACAGCGGGGGGGCCGCAAGAGACCCAGTACTTC. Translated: CASSLTAGGPQETQYF.

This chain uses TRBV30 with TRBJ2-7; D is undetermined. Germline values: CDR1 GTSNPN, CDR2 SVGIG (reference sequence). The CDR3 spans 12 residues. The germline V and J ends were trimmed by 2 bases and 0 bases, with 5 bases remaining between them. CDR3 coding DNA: TGTGCCTGGAGTCCTGGCTCCTACGAGCAGTACTTC. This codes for CAWSPGSYEQYF.

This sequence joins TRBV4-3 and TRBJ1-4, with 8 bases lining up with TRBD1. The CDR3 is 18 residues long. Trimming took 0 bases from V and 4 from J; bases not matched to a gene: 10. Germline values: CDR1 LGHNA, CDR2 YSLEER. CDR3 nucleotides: TGCGCCAGCAGCCAAGATGGGTCCGGGACAGGAGTTAATGAAAAACTGTTTTTT. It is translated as CASSQDGSGTGVNEKLFF.

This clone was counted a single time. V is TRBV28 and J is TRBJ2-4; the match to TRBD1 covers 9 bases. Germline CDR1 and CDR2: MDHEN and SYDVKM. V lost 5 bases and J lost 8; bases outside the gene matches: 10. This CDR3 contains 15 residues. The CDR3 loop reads CASSPTGTGIDIQYF. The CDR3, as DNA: TGTGCCAGCAGTCCCACCGGGACAGGGATAGACATTCAGTACTTC.

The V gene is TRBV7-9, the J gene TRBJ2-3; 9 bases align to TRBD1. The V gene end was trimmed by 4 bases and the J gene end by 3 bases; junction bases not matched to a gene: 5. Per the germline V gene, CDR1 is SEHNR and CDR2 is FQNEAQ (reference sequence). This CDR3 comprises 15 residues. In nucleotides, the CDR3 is TGTGCCAGCAGCTCCGGACAGGGGTATACAGATACGCAGTATTTT. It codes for CASSSGQGYTDTQYF. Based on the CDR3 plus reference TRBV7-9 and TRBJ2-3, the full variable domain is DTGVSQNPRHKITKRGQNVTFRCDPISEHNRLYWYRQTLGQGPEFLTYFQNEAQLEKSRLLSDRFSAERPKGSFSTLEIQRTEQGDSAMYLCASSSGQGYTDTQYFGPGTRLTVL.

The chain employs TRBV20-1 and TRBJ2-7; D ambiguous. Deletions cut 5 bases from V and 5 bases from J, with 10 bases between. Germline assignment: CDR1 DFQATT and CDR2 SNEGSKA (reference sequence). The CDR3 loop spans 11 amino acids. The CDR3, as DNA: TGCAGTGCTTCTGGCTCGGACGAGCAGTACTTC. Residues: CSASGSDEQYF.

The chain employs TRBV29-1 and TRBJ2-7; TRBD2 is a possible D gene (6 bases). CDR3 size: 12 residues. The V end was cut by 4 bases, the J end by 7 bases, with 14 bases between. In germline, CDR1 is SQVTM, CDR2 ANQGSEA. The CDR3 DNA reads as TGCAGCGTTGTAGGAGGGGTAGGGGAGCAGTACTTC. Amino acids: CSVVGGVGEQYF.

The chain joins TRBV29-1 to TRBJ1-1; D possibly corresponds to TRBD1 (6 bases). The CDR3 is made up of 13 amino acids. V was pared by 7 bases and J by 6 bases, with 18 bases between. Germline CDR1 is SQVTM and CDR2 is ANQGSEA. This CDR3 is CSAQGGDYPEAFF. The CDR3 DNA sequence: TGCAGCGCCCAAGGGGGGGATTACCCTGAAGCTTTCTTT.

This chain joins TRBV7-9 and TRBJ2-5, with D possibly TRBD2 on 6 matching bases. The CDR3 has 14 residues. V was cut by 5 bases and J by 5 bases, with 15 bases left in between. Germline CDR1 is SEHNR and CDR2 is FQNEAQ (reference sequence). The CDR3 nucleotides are TGTGCCAGCAGCCGAGGGAGGTCTGGGGAGACCCAGTACTTC. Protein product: CASSRGRSGETQYF.

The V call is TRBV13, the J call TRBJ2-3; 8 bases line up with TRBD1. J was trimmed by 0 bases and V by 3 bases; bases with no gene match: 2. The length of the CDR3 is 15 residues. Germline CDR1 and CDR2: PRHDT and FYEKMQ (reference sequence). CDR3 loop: CASSFQGASTDTQYF. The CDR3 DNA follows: TGTGCCAGCAGCTTCCAGGGGGCAAGCACAGATACGCAGTATTTT.

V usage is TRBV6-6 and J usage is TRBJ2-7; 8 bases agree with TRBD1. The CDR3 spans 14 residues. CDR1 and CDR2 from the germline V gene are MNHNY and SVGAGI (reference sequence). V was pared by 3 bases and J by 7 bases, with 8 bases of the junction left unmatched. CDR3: CASSYRGNRGEQYF. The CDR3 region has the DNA TGTGCCAGCAGTTATCGGGGGAACAGGGGGGAGCAGTACTTC.

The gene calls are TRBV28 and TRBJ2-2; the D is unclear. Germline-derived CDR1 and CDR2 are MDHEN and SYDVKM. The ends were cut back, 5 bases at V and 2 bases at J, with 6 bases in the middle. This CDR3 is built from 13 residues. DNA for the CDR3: TGTGCCAGCAGTACCATAAACACCGGGGAGCTGTTTTTT. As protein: CASSTINTGELFF.

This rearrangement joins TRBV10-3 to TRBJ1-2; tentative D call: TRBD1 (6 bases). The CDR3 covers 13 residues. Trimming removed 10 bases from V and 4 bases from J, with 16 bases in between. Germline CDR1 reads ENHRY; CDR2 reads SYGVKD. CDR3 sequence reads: CATFGGRSYGYTF. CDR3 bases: TGTGCCACCTTCGGGGGGCGCAGCTATGGCTACACCTTC.

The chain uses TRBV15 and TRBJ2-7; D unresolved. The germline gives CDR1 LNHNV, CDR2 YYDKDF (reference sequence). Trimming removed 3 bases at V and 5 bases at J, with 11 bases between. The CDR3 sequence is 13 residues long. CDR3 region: CATSSPSGDEQYF. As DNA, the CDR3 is TGTGCCACCAGCAGTCCCAGTGGCGACGAGCAGTACTTC.